This T cell receptor beta chain was captured in a study of T cells in Graves' hyperthyroidism and ophthalmopathy. Study information: At the time of initial diagnosis and before any treatment, peripheral blood was collected. The study's findings and limits: Before onset, ophthalmopathy was predicted by the model a median about 6.2 months earlier. Expanded thyroid clonotypes (above 0.001) were mostly also found in blood.

There are many counts of this clonotype. What it binds is unknown. PBMCs stemmed from more than 7.5 ml fresh peripheral blood. It was RNA transcripts that yielded the amplified TCR beta CDR3 regions. Carried out on the TCR CDR3, a first-round RT-PCR used the HTBI primer set. TCRdb passed the multiplex PCR reads through MiXCR, listing each CDR3 protein once. The sample shows nearly 600,000 distinct CDR3 sequences, over 12% of them seen only once. The material sequenced was blood. The sequence was collected from a woman aged 18-29 years with Graves' ophthalmopathy.

The CDR3: CASSLGVGEYQETQYF. The CDR3 coding sequence is TGTGCCAGCAGCTTAGGCGTAGGGGAGTACCAAGAGACCCAGTACTTC. The rearrangement uses TRBV11-2 and TRBJ2-5; D is possibly TRBD1 or TRBD2 (5 bases each). The CDR3 runs 16 residues. Between the trimmed V and J ends, which lost 1 base and 0 bases, there was a span of 12 bases. CDR1 is SGHAT and CDR2 is FQNNGV in the germline V gene.